This TCR beta chain came from a study of identical twins. This clonotype was picked up a small number of times. The CDR3 runs to 17 residues. The germline gives CDR1 SGHTA, CDR2 FQGNSA. J was trimmed by 2 bases and V by 5 bases; bases with no gene match: 8. TCRdb itself ran the 5' RACE reads through MiXCR, one entry per CDR3 protein. The sample carries approximately 550,000 distinct CDR3 sequences, about a fifth recorded once. Another study also made use of these data, one on yellow fever vaccine responses in identical twins.

The V and J genes are TRBV7-2 and TRBJ2-3, with 12 bases fitting TRBD2. This TCR was recovered from a woman between 18 and 29 years old in good health. The sequencing input was CD4+ T cells sorted from blood. CDR3 sequence reads: CASSPKRLAGATDTQYF. For the CDR3, the DNA is TGTGCCAGCAGCCCGAAGAGACTAGCGGGAGCCACAGATACGCAGTATTTT.